A selection of T cell receptor beta chains follows, all from one sample in a study of T cells in Graves' hyperthyroidism and ophthalmopathy. TCRdb redid the calling of the multiplex PCR reads with MiXCR, one entry per CDR3 protein. The data contain around 300,000 distinct CDR3 sequences, around 13% of them seen just once; the ten biggest clones take up about 26%. Input material: blood. These receptors were collected from a woman aged 25 to 39 with Graves' hyperthyroidism. Each CDR3 is given with its conserved first and last residue.

cdr3_aa,v_call,cdr3_length,j_call
CSARGLAGTSVYNEQFF,TRBV20-1,17,TRBJ2-1
CASSFVASGRPYTGELFF,TRBV12-3/TRBV12-4,18,TRBJ2-2
CSARDESGFGYTF,TRBV20-1,13,TRBJ1-2
CASTRTVPYEQYF,TRBV28,13,TRBJ2-7
CASSLWADQPQHF,TRBV11-2,13,TRBJ1-5
CASSSVGPANTGELFF,TRBV19,16,TRBJ2-2
CASSFGTGRSSDTQYF,TRBV28,16,TRBJ2-3
CASSKGGSYEQYF,TRBV6-1,13,TRBJ2-7
CASRRDRDSYEQYF,TRBV27,14,TRBJ2-7
CASRCGESYEQYF,TRBV6-8,13,TRBJ2-7
CASSLEGDETQYF,TRBV7-6,13,TRBJ2-5
CAWTRPRIAKNIQYF,TRBV30,15,TRBJ2-4
CASSQPGSSSTDTQYF,TRBV3-1,16,TRBJ2-3
CASSPNRGASYEQYF,TRBV11-2,15,TRBJ2-7
CASSEARGEDGYTF,TRBV2,14,TRBJ1-2
CSARDGQGSYEQYF,TRBV20-1,14,TRBJ2-7
CAISDFGLKNIQYF,TRBV10-3,14,TRBJ2-4
CASGHDRRGGYTF,TRBV6-8,13,TRBJ1-2
CSVEGGRGRREQYF,TRBV29-1,14,TRBJ2-7
CASSPPDRFYEQYF,TRBV3-1,14,TRBJ2-7
CASSPTGAISYEQYF,TRBV19,15,TRBJ2-7
CASSGMAGSATNEKLFF,TRBV25-1,17,TRBJ1-4
CSVVGGVSYEQYF,TRBV20-1,13,TRBJ2-7
CSARSRDRVSGANVLTF,TRBV20-1,17,TRBJ2-6
CASTGATGYEQFF,TRBV6-1,13,TRBJ2-1
CSVKLVGNEQFF,TRBV29-1,12,TRBJ2-1
CASSADGYTF,TRBV25-1,10,TRBJ1-2
CAWSYRGPYEQYF,TRBV30,13,TRBJ2-7
CASSPGLDTEAFF,TRBV19,13,TRBJ1-1
CASLRPNNYGYTF,TRBV28,13,TRBJ1-2
CASGAVTEAFF,TRBV7-9,11,TRBJ1-1
CSSDRASPQGDTQYF,TRBV29-1,15,TRBJ2-3
CAWSTPGTSSYDEQFF,TRBV30,16,TRBJ2-1
CASSFTRDEQYF,TRBV11-2,12,TRBJ2-7